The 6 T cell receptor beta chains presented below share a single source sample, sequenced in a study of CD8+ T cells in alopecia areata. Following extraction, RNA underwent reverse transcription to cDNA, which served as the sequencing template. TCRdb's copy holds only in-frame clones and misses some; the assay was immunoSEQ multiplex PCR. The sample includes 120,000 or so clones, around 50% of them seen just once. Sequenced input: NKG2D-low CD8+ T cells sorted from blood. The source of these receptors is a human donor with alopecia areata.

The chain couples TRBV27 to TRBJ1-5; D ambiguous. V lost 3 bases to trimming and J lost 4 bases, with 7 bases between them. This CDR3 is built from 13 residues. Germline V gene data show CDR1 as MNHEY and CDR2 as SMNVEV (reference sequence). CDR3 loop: CASSFKVNQPQHF. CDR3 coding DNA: TGTGCCAGCAGTTTTAAAGTTAATCAGCCCCAGCATTTT.

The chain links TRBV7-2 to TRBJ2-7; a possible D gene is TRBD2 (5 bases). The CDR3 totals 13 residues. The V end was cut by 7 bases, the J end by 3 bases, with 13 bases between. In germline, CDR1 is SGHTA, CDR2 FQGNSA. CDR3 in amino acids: CASNKPGYYEQYF. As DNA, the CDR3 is TGTGCCAGCAACAAACCGGGGTACTACGAGCAGTACTTC. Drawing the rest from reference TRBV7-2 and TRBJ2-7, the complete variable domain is GAGVSQSPSNKVTEKGKDVELRCDPISGHTALYWYRQSLGQGLEFLIYFQGNSAPDKSGLPSDRFSAERTGGSVSTLTIQRTQQEDSAVYLCASNKPGYYEQYFGPGTRLTVT.

CDR3 sequence: CASSLLSGPGEQYF. The CDR3 DNA reads as TGTGCCAGCAGCTTATTATCCGGCCCTGGGGAGCAGTACTTC. The V call is TRBV5-6, the J call TRBJ2-7; the D is unclear. Trimming pared 2 bases from V and 7 bases from J, leaving 16 bases between. Germline V gene data show CDR1 as SGHDT and CDR2 as YYEEEE. The CDR3 length is 14 residues.

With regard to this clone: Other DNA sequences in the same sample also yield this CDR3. CDR3 loop: CSVESGNTEAFF. The CDR3 nucleotides are TGCAGCGTTGAGAGTGGTAACACTGAAGCTTTCTTT. This rearrangement joins TRBV29-1 to TRBJ1-1; D gene ambiguous. The V end lost 3 bases, the J end lost 2 bases, and 7 bases lay between the germline ends. This CDR3 has 12 residues. CDR1 SQVTM and CDR2 ANQGSEA come from the germline V gene.

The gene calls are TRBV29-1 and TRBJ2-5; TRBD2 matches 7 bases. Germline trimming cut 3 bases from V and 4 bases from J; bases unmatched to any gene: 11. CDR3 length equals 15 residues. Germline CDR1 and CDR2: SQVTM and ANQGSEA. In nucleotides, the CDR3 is TGCAGCGTTGAGCGGGGCGGGAGCGGGCGAGAGACCCAGTACTTC. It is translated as CSVERGGSGRETQYF.

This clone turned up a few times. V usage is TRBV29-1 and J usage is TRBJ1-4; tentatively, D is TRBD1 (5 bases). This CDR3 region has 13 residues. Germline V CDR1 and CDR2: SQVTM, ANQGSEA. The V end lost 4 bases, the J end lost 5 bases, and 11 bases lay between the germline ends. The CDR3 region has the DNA TGCAGCGTTGGGTCAGGGCGAAATGAAAAACTGTTTTTT. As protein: CSVGSGRNEKLFF.